This T cell receptor (beta chain) was captured by sequencing in a study of T-cell reconstitution after alpha-beta-depleted transplantation in children. The germline V gene encodes CDR1 ENHRY and CDR2 SYGVKD. With 2 bases removed from V and 4 bases from J, the gap between germline ends came to 11 bases. The CDR3 is made up of 14 amino acids. Library preparation (for TCRbeta) was performed with unique molecular identifiers. TCRdb processed the PCR reads anew with MiXCR; each CDR3 protein has one entry. The top ten clones hold roughly 6% of a sample with approximately 400,000 distinct CDR3 sequences, approximately 11% of them seen once.

The receptor comes from a human donor who donated a stem cell graft to a child with acute myeloid leukemia. The J gene is TRBJ1-1, the V gene TRBV10-3; a possible D gene is TRBD1 (6 bases). The sequencing used PBMCs from the stem cell graft donor, collected from the stem cell graft. CDR3 sequence reads: CAISEPRTVTEAFF. In DNA form, the CDR3 reads TGTGCCATCAGTGAGCCCAGGACAGTCACTGAAGCTTTCTTT.